The rows below give T cell receptor beta chains drawn from one sample of a study of T cells after yellow fever vaccination. Each CDR3 protein is one row after TCRdb ran MiXCR on the 5' RACE reads. The sample holds some 300,000 distinct CDR3 sequences, roughly 10% seen once. The sample consisted of CD4+ T cells sorted from PBMCs, taken 45 days after the yellow fever booster vaccination. The receptor set was obtained from a man between 18 and 35 years old who received the YFV17D yellow fever vaccine. Both conserved end residues are part of each CDR3. D genes are given only for firm matches. For some rows the clone size is stated as once, few or many, or as a class when expanded; others skip it.

V gene,J gene,D gene,clone size,CDR3 DNA,CDR3 protein
TRBV18,TRBJ1-5,TRBD1,many,TGTGCCAGCTCGGACAGGGAGGGAAGCAATCAGCCCCAGCATTTT,CASSDREGSNQPQHF
TRBV7-2,TRBJ1-1,-,few,TGTGCCAGCCTCTATGGTGGGAGTCGGGGGACTGAAGCTTTCTTT,CASLYGGSRGTEAFF
TRBV12-3/TRBV12-4,TRBJ2-3,TRBD1,-,TGTGCCAGCACTTCCGGGACAGGGCCAGATACGCAGTATTTT,CASTSGTGPDTQYF
TRBV3-1,TRBJ2-1,TRBD2,few,TGTGCCAGCAGCCAGGCGGGGGGTCATGAGCAGTTCTTC,CASSQAGGHEQFF
TRBV11-1,TRBJ2-2,TRBD1,-,TGTGCCAGCAGTTTCGGGACAGGGGGAGCGACCGGGGAGCTGTTTTTT,CASSFGTGGATGELFF
TRBV15,TRBJ1-5,-,few,TGTGCCACCAGCGTCAGGTCCTTGCCCCAGCATTTT,CATSVRSLPQHF
TRBV5-5,TRBJ2-3,TRBD2,-,TGTGCCAGCAGCTCCGGGGTAGCGGGGGTTGTGGCAGATACGCAGTATTTT,CASSSGVAGVVADTQYF
TRBV10-3,TRBJ2-7,-,-,TGTGCCATCAACGAACGGGGCTCCGAGCAGTACTTC,CAINERGSEQYF
TRBV6-5,TRBJ2-1,-,-,TGTGCCAGCAGCGTCCAAGGTTATCAGTTCTTC,CASSVQGYQFF
TRBV9,TRBJ1-1,-,-,TGTGCCAGCAGCGTAGTGACAGGGAACACTGAAGCTTTCTTT,CASSVVTGNTEAFF
TRBV28,TRBJ1-4,-,-,TGTGCCAGCAGTTTAGCAGGGAACAATGAAAAACTGTTTTTT,CASSLAGNNEKLFF
TRBV12-3/TRBV12-4,TRBJ2-7,-,few,TGTGCCAGCAGCCCCAGCGAGGGGGTATCCTACGAGCAGTACTTC,CASSPSEGVSYEQYF
TRBV10-2,TRBJ2-5,TRBD2,-,TGCGCCAGCACCTTAGGGAGCGGGGGGGCCGGGGAGACCCAGTACTTC,CASTLGSGGAGETQYF
TRBV20-1,TRBJ2-1,-,many,TGCAGTGCTGCCGGAGAGGGTGATGAGCAGTTCTTC,CSAAGEGDEQFF
TRBV12-3/TRBV12-4,TRBJ1-3,-,few,TGTGCCAGCAGTCGGGCCTCAACCTCTGGAAACACCATATATTTT,CASSRASTSGNTIYF
TRBV3-1,TRBJ2-1,TRBD1,few,TGTGCCAGCAGTCCCTCTGAGGGGGCCAATGAGCAGTTCTTC,CASSPSEGANEQFF
TRBV7-2,TRBJ2-5,-,many,TGTGCCAGCAGCTTAGGTGGGACATCGAGGAGGGAGACCCAGTACTTC,CASSLGGTSRRETQYF
TRBV6-6,TRBJ1-2,TRBD1,few,TGTGCCAGCAGTACGGGACAGTCCTATGGCTACACCTTC,CASSTGQSYGYTF
TRBV12-3/TRBV12-4,TRBJ1-5,-,few,TGTGCCAGCAGTCCCATGAAGGGGACCGCTATAGCCCAGCATTTT,CASSPMKGTAIAQHF
TRBV4-3,TRBJ1-1,-,few,TGCGCCAGCAGCCACGCTGCTCTCAGGAGCACTGAAGCTTTCTTT,CASSHAALRSTEAFF
TRBV15,TRBJ2-5,TRBD2,-,TGTGCCACCAGCAGAGGGTACTCTAGCGGGGGCCGGTACCAAGAGACCCAGTACTTC,CATSRGYSSGGRYQETQYF
TRBV7-9,TRBJ2-5,TRBD2,few,TGTGCCAGCAGCGGAACAGAAGCGGGAAAAGAGACCCAGTACTTC,CASSGTEAGKETQYF